This is a list of T cell receptor beta chains from one sample in a study of response to subunit inactivated influenza vaccine. One entry per CDR3 protein, called by TCRdb with MiXCR from the RT-PCR reads. This sample has under 950,000 distinct CDR3 sequences, with over 20% found just once. Specimen: PBMCs from blood, collected 5 to 6 days after vaccination. The source is a man in his fifties who received an inactivated influenza vaccine. Both conserved end residues are part of each CDR3. A D gene is named only where the DNA matches it firmly. The size of a clone is reported for some rows only, either as once, few or many, or as a class for expanded clones.

d_gene,abundance,j_gene,v_gene,CDR3nt,CDR3aa
TRBD1,.,TRBJ2-6,TRBV4-1,TGCGCCAGCAGCCTTCTAGGGACAGCTGGGGCCAACGTCCTGACTTTC,CASSLLGTAGANVLTF
.,.,TRBJ2-2,TRBV20-1,TGCAGTGCTAGGGGGCTGGCCGGCGGGGAGCTGTTTTTT,CSARGLAGGELFF
TRBD2,few,TRBJ2-1,TRBV20-1,TGCAGTGCTAGAGCCCTCACTAGCGGGTCCAACAATGAGCAGTTCTTC,CSARALTSGSNNEQFF
TRBD1,.,TRBJ2-5,TRBV11-3,TGTGCCAGCAGCATCCGAGGACAGGGTCAAGAGACCCAGTACTTC,CASSIRGQGQETQYF
.,many,TRBJ1-3,TRBV12-3/TRBV12-4,TGTGCCAGCAGTTTGCGAAACACCATATATTTT,CASSLRNTIYF
TRBD2,few,TRBJ2-7,TRBV7-2,TGTGCCAGCAGCTCCCGGACTAGCGGGACCTACGAGCAGTACTTC,CASSSRTSGTYEQYF
.,.,TRBJ2-2,TRBV7-2,TGTGCCAGCAGCTACTCCGGACAGAACGCGAACACCGGGGAGCTGTTTTTT,CASSYSGQNANTGELFF
TRBD1,.,TRBJ1-1,TRBV6-1,TGTGCCAGCGGCCGAAATGTCCGGACAGGCTGGAACACTGAAGCTTTCTTT,CASGRNVRTGWNTEAFF
.,.,TRBJ1-1,TRBV7-9,TGTGCCAGCAGCCAGACACAGTTCACTGAAGCTTTCTTT,CASSQTQFTEAFF
TRBD2,few,TRBJ2-7,TRBV4-2,TGTGCCAGCAGCCAAGGTCCAGCGGGAGACGTTTACGAGCAGTACTTC,CASSQGPAGDVYEQYF
.,few,TRBJ2-3,TRBV11-2,TGTGCCAGCAGCTTTTTCAGCACAGATACGCAGTATTTT,CASSFFSTDTQYF
.,few,TRBJ1-1,TRBV5-6,TGTGCCAGCAGCTTGTTCAGGGGCGTTGAAGCTTTCTTT,CASSLFRGVEAFF
TRBD2,.,TRBJ2-7,TRBV6-2/TRBV6-3,TGTGCCAGCAGTTACTCGGGCGGGGGGCTCTACGAGCAGTACTTC,CASSYSGGGLYEQYF
.,many,TRBJ2-3,TRBV12-3/TRBV12-4,TGTGCCAGCAGCCTGACTGCGTCGAGCGCAGATACGCAGTATTTT,CASSLTASSADTQYF
TRBD1,.,TRBJ1-1,TRBV7-9,TGTGCCAGCAGCTTAATTGCAGGGGGAGTTGAAGCTTTCTTT,CASSLIAGGVEAFF
.,few,TRBJ1-1,TRBV2,TGTGCCAGCAGTGAAAACCCCCTCATGAACACTGAAGCTTTCTTT,CASSENPLMNTEAFF
.,once,TRBJ2-3,TRBV27,TGTGCCAGCAGACCCAACCGGGGTAGCCGTCGAACAGATACGCAGTATTTT,CASRPNRGSRRTDTQYF
.,few,TRBJ2-7,TRBV4-1,TGCGCCAGCAGCCAAGAAACGAAGTACGAGCAGTACTTC,CASSQETKYEQYF
TRBD1,.,TRBJ1-1,TRBV20-1,TGCAGTGCCGGAGGTGGACAGGACACTGAAGCTTTCTTT,CSAGGGQDTEAFF
.,.,TRBJ2-1,TRBV12-3/TRBV12-4,TGTGCCAGCAGTTTCTGGCTTTCCGGCGCCTACAATGAGCAGTTCTTC,CASSFWLSGAYNEQFF
.,many,TRBJ1-1,TRBV9,TGTGCCAGCAGCGTTGTTCCGAACACTGAAGCTTTCTTT,CASSVVPNTEAFF
.,few,TRBJ2-2,TRBV11-2,TGTGCCAGCAGCCCCATCCTAAACACCGGGGAGCTGTTTTTT,CASSPILNTGELFF
TRBD1,.,TRBJ2-7,TRBV7-2,TGTGCCAGCAGCAGAACCGGGACAGGTCGTTACGAGCAGTACTTC,CASSRTGTGRYEQYF
.,.,TRBJ1-5,TRBV5-6,TGTGCCAGCAGCCTCAGGGGAGGGCATCAGCCCCAGCATTTT,CASSLRGGHQPQHF
.,once,TRBJ1-1,TRBV25-1,TGTGCCAGCAGTGACGTCGAGGGGAGTGAAGCTTTCTTT,CASSDVEGSEAFF
.,.,TRBJ2-1,TRBV12-3/TRBV12-4,TGTGCCAGCAGTTTAGCGGGGGGAACTTACCCCCGTGAGCAGTTCTTC,CASSLAGGTYPREQFF
.,few,TRBJ1-2,TRBV20-1,TGCAGTGCGGCGGTGGAGACCACCTTC,CSAAVETTF
.,.,TRBJ2-7,TRBV20-1,TGCAGTGCTAATCGAGGGGAGCAGTACTTC,CSANRGEQYF